This passage covers 21 T cell receptor beta chains from one sample sequenced in a study of blood T cell repertoires in COVID-19. The table came from immunoSEQ multiplex PCR; TCRdb's copy has only in-frame clones and leaves some out. The sample gives roughly 150,000 clones, about four fifths of which show up once; roughly 0.6% is in the top ten. The sequenced material came from peripheral blood. All receptors derive from a man in his 60s with acute or convalescent COVID-19.

The genes are TRBV24-1 and TRBJ1-5, with TRBD1 identical over 9 bases. The length of the CDR3 is 14 residues. With 6 bases clipped from V and 2 bases from J, the junction kept 1 base outside the gene matches. From germline, CDR1 is KGHDR and CDR2 SFDVKD. The CDR3 loop reads CATSTGGGNQPQHF. The CDR3 nucleotides read TGTGCCACCAGTACAGGGGGCGGCAATCAGCCCCAGCATTTT.

This clone has more than one count but fewer than ten. This chain joins TRBV7-2 and TRBJ1-3; D may be TRBD1 (5 bases). V was trimmed by 4 bases and J by 3 bases, leaving 19 bases between them. The CDR3 is 17 residues long. Per the germline V gene, CDR1 is SGHTA and CDR2 is FQGNSA. CDR3 in amino acids: CASSSGSGGWVGNTIYF. The DNA of the CDR3 is TGTGCCAGCAGCTCAGGGAGCGGGGGGTGGGTTGGAAACACCATATATTTT.

The chain carries TRBV7-9 and TRBJ1-2, with D possibly matching TRBD1 (5 bases). Germline CDR1 and CDR2: SEHNR and FQNEAQ (reference sequence). The ends were cut back, 5 bases at V and 0 bases at J, with 10 bases in the middle. There are 14 residues in the CDR3. Written as DNA, the CDR3 is TGTGCCAGCAGCCCGGGGGGTACTAACTATGGCTACACCTTC. This codes for CASSPGGTNYGYTF.

This clone came up once. The chain joins TRBV11-2 to TRBJ1-1; the match to TRBD1 covers 7 bases. J lost 1 base, V lost 5 bases, and 4 bases had no gene match. The CDR3 spans 14 residues. In germline, CDR1 is SGHAT, CDR2 FQNNGV. The CDR3 sequence: CASSETGQNTEAFF. CDR3 nucleotide sequence: TGTGCCAGCAGCGAGACAGGGCAGAACACTGAAGCTTTCTTT. Supplemented by reference TRBV11-2 and TRBJ1-1, the full variable domain reads EAGVAQSPRYKIIEKRQSVAFWCNPISGHATLYWYQQILGQGPKLLIQFQNNGVVDDSQLPKDRFSAERLKGVDSTLKIQPAKLEDSAVYLCASSETGQNTEAFFGQGTRLTVV.

The V call is TRBV13, the J call TRBJ2-3, with TRBD2 identical over 7 bases. The trim removed 5 bases at V and 2 bases at J, leaving 10 bases unmatched. Germline V gives CDR1 PRHDT, CDR2 FYEKMQ (reference sequence). The CDR3 extends over 16 amino acids. CDR3 nucleotides: TGTGCCAGCAGCCCCGCCGGGCGGGGGAACACAGATACGCAGTATTTT. Residues: CASSPAGRGNTDTQYF.

The chain links TRBV29-1 to TRBJ2-1; TRBD1 aligns across 7 bases. V dropped 7 bases and J dropped 4; count of bases not matched to a gene: 4. Germline V gene data show CDR1 as SQVTM and CDR2 as ANQGSEA. This CDR3 comprises 12 residues. CDR3 DNA sequence: TGCAGCGAAGGGACAGCATACAATGAGCAGTTCTTC. Protein: CSEGTAYNEQFF.

Details on this clone: The junction departs from the called germline gene at one end, perhaps through a read error. CDR3 in amino acids: CASSETGGVTF. Written as DNA, the CDR3 is TGTGCCAGCAGTGAGACAGGGGGAGTAACTTTT. This sequence joins TRBV2 and TRBJ1-1; 9 nucleotides line up with TRBD1. Germline V gene sequence: CDR1 SNHLY, CDR2 FYNNEI. CDR3 length: 11 amino acids.

The chain links TRBV11-2 to TRBJ1-1; 10 bases match TRBD1. V trimming: 5 bases; J trimming: 6 bases; junction bases outside the gene matches: 3. This CDR3 contains 13 residues. Germline CDR1 is SGHAT and CDR2 is FQNNGV. The CDR3 is CASSRTGGAEAFF. The CDR3 DNA follows: TGTGCCAGCAGCAGGACAGGGGGGGCTGAAGCTTTCTTT.

A few counts support this clone. The chain links TRBV7-2 to TRBJ1-2; 7 positions agree with TRBD1. Germline V gene sequence: CDR1 SGHTA, CDR2 FQGNSA. V lost 3 bases to trimming and J lost 4 bases; unmatched junction nucleotides: 5. The CDR3 covers 14 residues. The CDR3 DNA is TGTGCCAGCAGCTTCCGACAGGGTGGCTATGGCTACACCTTC. Translated: CASSFRQGGYGYTF.

CDR3 in DNA: TGTGCCAGCAGTTACCAGCCAGGGTGGGGTGGCTACACCTTC. It is translated as CASSYQPGWGGYTF. The chain couples TRBV6-5 to TRBJ1-2; weak D call: TRBD1 (5 bases). Trimming cost V 2 bases and J 7 bases, with 14 bases left between them. Germline loops: CDR1 MNHEY, CDR2 SVGAGI. This CDR3 has 14 residues.

The chain has TRBV5-1 and TRBJ2-1, with D tentatively TRBD1 (5 bases). V gave up 1 base and J gave up 5 bases, with 28 bases separating them. The CDR3 loop spans 20 amino acids. The germline gives CDR1 SGHRS, CDR2 YFSETQ. The CDR3 sequence: CASSLNPRGGRAGRDNEQFF. In DNA, the CDR3 is TGCGCCAGCAGCTTGAACCCCAGAGGCGGCCGAGCAGGGCGAGACAATGAGCAGTTCTTC.

V gene TRBV7-8 combines with J gene TRBJ2-5; a possible D gene is TRBD1 (5 bases). Looked up from germline, CDR1 is SGHVS and CDR2 is FQNEAQ. V was clipped by 4 bases and J by 7 bases, with 13 bases between them. The CDR3 consists of 13 residues. The CDR3 is CASSSGHLSTQYF. The CDR3 nucleotides read TGTGCCAGCAGCTCCGGACACCTTTCGACCCAGTACTTC.

J is TRBJ2-7 and V is TRBV19; TRBD2 matches at 10 bases. Germline CDR1 reads LNHDA; CDR2 reads SQIVND (reference sequence). The CDR3 is made up of 14 amino acids. The ends lost 6 bases at V and 0 bases at J; junction bases unmatched: 2. The CDR3 loop reads CASRPSGSSYEQYF. DNA of the CDR3: TGTGCCAGTAGACCTAGCGGGAGCTCCTACGAGCAGTACTTC.

V is TRBV12-3 or TRBV12-4 and J is TRBJ1-2, with D uncertain. Between the trimmed V and J ends, which lost 2 bases and 4 bases, there was a span of 5 bases. CDR3 length equals 12 residues. The CDR3 DNA is TGTGCCAGCAGTTTACGTCGCTATGGCTACACCTTC. It yields the protein CASSLRRYGYTF.

The gene calls are TRBV2 and TRBJ1-2; 8 nucleotides line up with TRBD1. Trimming took 8 bases from V and 5 from J; bases not matched to a gene: 10. The germline V gene encodes CDR1 SNHLY and CDR2 FYNNEI. The CDR3 is 14 residues long. CDR3 region: CASSDRGAWYGYTF. Here the CDR3 DNA reads TGTGCCAGCTCTGACAGGGGTGCGTGGTATGGCTACACCTTC.

This clone was counted a few times. The chain recombines TRBV5-3 with TRBJ2-1; 8 bases align to TRBD2. TRBV5-3 is an ORF; its function is uncertain. J gave up 7 bases and V 4 bases, and 7 bases lay outside the gene matches. CDR3 length: 14 amino acids. In nucleotides, the CDR3 is TGTGCCAGAAGCGATCTAGCGGGTAAAAATGAGCAGTTCTTC. Residues: CARSDLAGKNEQFF.

The genes are TRBV20-1 and TRBJ1-2; a possible D gene is TRBD1 (5 bases). CDR1 and CDR2 from the germline V gene are DFQATT and SNEGSKA (reference sequence). Trimming removed 3 bases from V and 4 bases from J, with 12 bases in between. The CDR3 contains 13 residues. CDR3 coding DNA: TGCAGTGCTAGTGTGGGGGGTCGCTATGGCTACACCTTC. It is translated as CSASVGGRYGYTF.

This chain uses TRBV5-6 with TRBJ2-4; TRBD2 matches at 8 bases. The CDR3 is made up of 15 amino acids. V shed 5 bases and J 2 bases; nucleotides not matched to a gene: 6. The germline gives CDR1 SGHDT, CDR2 YYEEEE. CDR3 nucleotides: TGTGCCAGCAGTGCAAGCGGGGGAACCAAAAACATTCAGTACTTC. Protein: CASSASGGTKNIQYF.

This clone was seen a single time. The V and J genes are TRBV19 and TRBJ1-1; maybe TRBD1 (6 bases). CDR1 is LNHDA, CDR2 SQIVND, per germline (reference sequence). The CDR3 covers 15 residues. V shed 4 bases and J shed 0 bases, with 12 bases lying between them. As DNA, the CDR3 is TGTGCCAGTAGTACCATGGGGGCTATGAACACTGAAGCTTTCTTT. This sequence encodes CASSTMGAMNTEAFF.

V and J are TRBV4-3 and TRBJ2-1, with 9 bases matching TRBD1. Unmatched junction bases numbered 11, after V lost 5 bases and J lost 9 bases. The CDR3 runs 15 residues. Germline lookup yields CDR1 LGHNA and CDR2 YSLEER. The CDR3 DNA reads TGCGCCAGCAGCGTTCAAGGGACAGGGTCTACTGAGCAGTTCTTC. It translates to CASSVQGTGSTEQFF.

V is TRBV14 and J is TRBJ2-3; 11 nucleotides match TRBD2. CDR3 length equals 15 residues. Germline-derived CDR1 and CDR2 are SGHDN and FVKESK. J lost 3 bases, V lost 6 bases, and 5 bases had no gene match. Here the CDR3 reads CASSKLAGVTDTQYF. CDR3 bases: TGTGCCAGCAGTAAACTAGCGGGGGTTACAGATACGCAGTATTTT.